This entry is about one TCR beta chain. This entry comes from a study of technical replicates of blood from a handful of donors. The CDR3 has 15 amino acids. V lost 5 bases to trimming and J lost 7 bases, with 18 bases between them. Germline V gene sequence: CDR1 SGHVS, CDR2 FNYEAQ. TCRdb's copy holds only in-frame clones and misses some; the assay was immunoSEQ multiplex PCR. The repertoire holds about 67,000 clones, with roughly 98% as singletons. The clonotype was recovered from a human donor in good health. The chain combines TRBV7-6 with TRBJ2-1; D perhaps matches TRBD2 (7 bases). Material: T cells isolated from PBMCs. CDR3 residues: CASSTGGGAKNEQFF. Written as DNA, the CDR3 is TGTGCCAGCAGCACTGGTGGGGGGGCGAAGAATGAGCAGTTCTTC.